This record covers a single TCR beta chain. The target antigen is unknown. This CDR3 comprises 14 residues. Germline V CDR1 and CDR2: SGHVS, FQNEAQ. V lost 2 bases and J lost 5, with 10 bases in between. The data were taken from a study of T-cell memory formation after mild COVID-19. For the study at large: In these data, TCR clusters were largely donor specific.

The study, taken as a whole, reports: Clones that contracted clustered mainly in CM and EM if CD4+ and in EMRA if CD8+. Confirmation was lacking for SARS-CoV-2 specificity of second-wave clones that peaked on day 37.

5'RACE primed from the constant segment yielded TCR alpha and TCR beta cDNA libraries bearing sample barcodes and UMIs. TCRdb reprocessed the 5' RACE reads via MiXCR and lists one record per CDR3 protein. Of 220,000 or so distinct CDR3 sequences in the sample, around 9.1% were seen once. This clonotype originated in a man in his late teens or twenties who had mild COVID-19 (a few samples of this study predate the infection). Cell type and time point are not known. Sequencing input: PBMCs or a T cell subset sorted from them (not recorded which). This rearrangement joins TRBV7-8 to TRBJ2-1; D call uncertain. The CDR3 here is CASSLTRRDNEQFF. CDR3 nucleotide sequence: TGTGCCAGCAGCTTAACTCGCCGAGACAATGAGCAGTTCTTC.